A selection of T cell receptor beta chains follows, all from one sample in a study of T cell responses to AZD1222 COVID-19 vaccine. The method was immunoSEQ multiplex PCR; TCRdb's version includes in-frame clones alone and lacks a portion of them. Altogether 90,000 to 150,000 clones are present, roughly nine tenths being singletons, with the ten largest covering 2.4%. The sequences come from peripheral blood, collected on day 0 of AZD1222 vaccination. These receptors came from an adult in good health. Both conserved end residues are part of each CDR3. Each record gives: CDR3 length, V gene, J gene, CDR3 protein.

>12|TRBV29-1|TRBJ2-2
CSANRGPGELFF
>14|TRBV19|TRBJ1-1
CASSNTGANTEAFF
>15|TRBV4-1|TRBJ1-5
CASSQEITFGQPQHF
>15|TRBV4-1|TRBJ1-4
CASSQDWYSNEKLFF
>17|TRBV6-2/TRBV6-3|TRBJ2-5
CASSYLSGALVGGTQYF
>14|TRBV6-5|TRBJ2-7
CASRPRGGEYEQYF
>13|TRBV27|TRBJ1-3
CASSFGAGNTIYF
>15|TRBV4-1|TRBJ1-2
CASSQDQGIDYGYTF
>14|TRBV6-1|TRBJ2-5
CASSEHSGQETQYF
>12|TRBV9|TRBJ2-2
CASSVAAGELFF
>15|TRBV13|TRBJ1-3
CASSQLGSSGNTIYF
>14|TRBV2|TRBJ1-2
CASSDTGEGYGYTF
>18|TRBV28|TRBJ2-1
CASSLWLIIQGRNNEQFF
>15|TRBV28|TRBJ1-1
CASSLAGTGFPEAFF
>19|TRBV13|TRBJ1-1
CASRFGTGYTFPKNTEAFF
>16|TRBV5-6|TRBJ2-6
CASSPSGYTGANVLTF
>14|TRBV3-1/TRBV3-2|TRBJ1-5
CASSQDPTDQPQHF
>13|TRBV6-5|TRBJ1-2
CASRVGQVGGYTF
>16|TRBV14|TRBJ2-1
CASSVKTSLASNEQFF
>19|TRBV24-1|TRBJ1-2
CATSDLYWVPGQANYGYTF
>14|TRBV11-2|TRBJ2-3
CASSQDRVRDTQYF
>15|TRBV30|TRBJ2-3
CAWSVLAGGTDTQYF
>18|TRBV7-4|TRBJ1-4
CASSWKRGQGRTNEKLFF
>15|TRBV7-9|TRBJ2-5
CASSLEAGAGETQYF
>15|TRBV28|TRBJ2-7
CASSLGAGRPDEQYF
>14|TRBV24-1|TRBJ1-4
CATIQGTGREKLFF
>11|TRBV25-1|TRBJ2-5
CASSEFGTQYF
>14|TRBV18|TRBJ1-5
CASSPLPSNQPQHF
>14|TRBV19|TRBJ1-1
CASSIGDRGTEAFF
>14|TRBV7-3|TRBJ1-1
CASSLTGPNTEAFF
>12|TRBV5-1|TRBJ2-4
CASSLQGYIQYF
>14|TRBV6-1|TRBJ2-7
CASSEGPNLYEQYF
>13|TRBV14|TRBJ2-7
CASSQDFSGEQYF
>15|TRBV2|TRBJ2-3
CASSPTGAHGDTQYF
>15|TRBV18|TRBJ1-1
CASSPEGPRSTEAFF
>14|TRBV5-1|TRBJ2-7
CASSPPAGKNEQYF